The source of this TCR beta chain is a study of shared clonotypes between healthy human individuals. Study context: For every donor, three CD4 naive, three CD4 memory, two CD8 naive and one CD8 memory plates were used.

In the naive CD8 group, cells lacked CD45RO and were positively selected for CCR7, so terminally differentiated effector memory CD45RA+ cells were left out. Donors, healthy HIV-negative adults, lacked recent acute infections or vaccinations. General observations from the study: An expected dependence of interdonor clonotype sharing on sequencing depth was noted. The naive CD4 repertoires of a few donors were compared, and roughly 5% of clonotypes were shared.

The CDR3 is 12 amino acids. The germline gives CDR1 MNHEY, CDR2 SMNVEV (reference sequence). Trimming left V 4 bases short and J 3 bases short, with 7 bases between. Method: immunoSEQ multiplex PCR; TCRdb's copy keeps in-frame clones and lacks some. The table includes over 2,000,000 clones, just under 95% detected once. Comment on this clone: The antigen is undetermined.

This chain uses TRBV27 with TRBJ2-7; D uncertain. Sequencing was performed on naive CD8+ T cells from PBMCs. The receptor comes from a man aged 18 to 29 in good health. Some clones in this sample may be carry-over from other donors' samples. The CDR3 reads CASSSTDYEQYF. In nucleotides, the CDR3 is TGTGCCAGCAGTTCCACAGACTACGAGCAGTACTTC.